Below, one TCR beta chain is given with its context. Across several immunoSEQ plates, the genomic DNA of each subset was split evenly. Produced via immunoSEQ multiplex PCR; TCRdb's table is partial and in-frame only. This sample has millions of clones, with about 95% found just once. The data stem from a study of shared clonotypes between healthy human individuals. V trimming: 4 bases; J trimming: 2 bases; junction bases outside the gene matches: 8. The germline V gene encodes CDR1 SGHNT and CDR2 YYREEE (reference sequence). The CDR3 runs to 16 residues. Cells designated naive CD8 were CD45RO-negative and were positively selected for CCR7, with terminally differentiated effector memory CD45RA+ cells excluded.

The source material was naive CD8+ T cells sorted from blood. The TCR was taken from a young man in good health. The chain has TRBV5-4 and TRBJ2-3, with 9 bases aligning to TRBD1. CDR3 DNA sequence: TGTGCCAGCAGCACACCGGGACAGGGAAACACAGATACGCAGTATTTT. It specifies CASSTPGQGNTDTQYF.